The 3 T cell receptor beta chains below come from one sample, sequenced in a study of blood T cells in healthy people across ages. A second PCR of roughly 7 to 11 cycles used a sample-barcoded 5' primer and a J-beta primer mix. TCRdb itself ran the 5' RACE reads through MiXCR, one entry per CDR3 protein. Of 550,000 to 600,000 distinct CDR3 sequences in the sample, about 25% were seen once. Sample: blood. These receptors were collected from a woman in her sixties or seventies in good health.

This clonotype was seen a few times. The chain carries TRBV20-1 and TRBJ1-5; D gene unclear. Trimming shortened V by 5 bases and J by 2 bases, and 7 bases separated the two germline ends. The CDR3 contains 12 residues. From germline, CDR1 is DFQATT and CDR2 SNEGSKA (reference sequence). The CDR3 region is CSAGRRNQPQHF. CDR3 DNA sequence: TGCAGTGCTGGACGGCGCAATCAGCCCCAGCATTTT.

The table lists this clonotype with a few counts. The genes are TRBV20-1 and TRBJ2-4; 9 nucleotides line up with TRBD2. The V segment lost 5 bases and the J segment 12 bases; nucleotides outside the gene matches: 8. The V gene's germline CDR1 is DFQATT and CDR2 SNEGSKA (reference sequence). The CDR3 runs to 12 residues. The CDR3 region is CSALLAGKNQYF. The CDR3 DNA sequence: TGCAGTGCTCTTCTAGCGGGGAAAAATCAGTACTTC.

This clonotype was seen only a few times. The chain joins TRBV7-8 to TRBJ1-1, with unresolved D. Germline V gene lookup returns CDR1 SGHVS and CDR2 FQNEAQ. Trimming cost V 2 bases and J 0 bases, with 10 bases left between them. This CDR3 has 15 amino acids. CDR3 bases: TGTGCCAGCAGCTTAACCGGGTACATGAACACTGAAGCTTTCTTT. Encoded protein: CASSLTGYMNTEAFF.